The present TCR beta chain was sequenced within a study of T cells after yellow fever vaccination. Study-level information: When fractions had low cell numbers, they were prepared with SMART-Seq v4 Ultra Low Input.

This CDR3 comprises 14 residues. Per the germline V gene, CDR1 is SGHRS and CDR2 is YFSETQ. Trimming pared 5 bases from V and 0 bases from J, leaving 11 bases between. This clonotype was picked up many times. MiXCR, applied by TCRdb to the 5' RACE reads, yields one record per CDR3 protein. The sample includes around 340,000 distinct CDR3 sequences, 9.5% to 15% of them seen just once. This clonotype originated in a man aged 18 to 30 who received the YFV17D yellow fever vaccine. V gene TRBV5-1 combines with J gene TRBJ1-2; weak D call: TRBD1 (6 bases). Sequenced material: CD4+ T cells sorted from PBMCs, taken 15 days after the yellow fever booster vaccination. The CDR3 here is CASRETGTNYGYTF. In DNA, the CDR3 is TGCGCCAGCAGAGAAACAGGGACTAACTATGGCTACACCTTC.